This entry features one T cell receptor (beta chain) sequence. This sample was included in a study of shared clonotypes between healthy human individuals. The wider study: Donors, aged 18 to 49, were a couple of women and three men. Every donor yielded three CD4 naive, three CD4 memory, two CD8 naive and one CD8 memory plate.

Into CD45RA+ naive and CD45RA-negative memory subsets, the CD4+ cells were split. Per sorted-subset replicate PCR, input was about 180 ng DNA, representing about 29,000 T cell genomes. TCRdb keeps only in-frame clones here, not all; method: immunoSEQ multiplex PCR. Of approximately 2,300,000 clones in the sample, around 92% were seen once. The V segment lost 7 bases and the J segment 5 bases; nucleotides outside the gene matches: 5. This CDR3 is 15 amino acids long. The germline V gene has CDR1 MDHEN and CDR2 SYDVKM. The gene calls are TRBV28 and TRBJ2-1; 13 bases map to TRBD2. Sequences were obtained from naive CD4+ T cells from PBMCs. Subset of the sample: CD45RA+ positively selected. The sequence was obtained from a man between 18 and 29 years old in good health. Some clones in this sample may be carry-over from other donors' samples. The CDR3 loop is CASISGTSGNNEQFF. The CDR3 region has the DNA TGTGCCAGCATCAGCGGGACTAGCGGGAACAATGAGCAGTTCTTC.